The 14 T cell receptor beta chains reported below all come from one sample, sequenced in a study of blood T cell repertoires in COVID-19. Assay: immunoSEQ multiplex PCR; the TCRdb copy retains only in-frame clones and omits some. This table has about 330,000 clones, 65% to 90% appearing once. Specimen: PBMCs or T cells enriched from blood (not recorded which). These receptors were collected from a woman aged 18-35 years who had recovered from COVID-19.

The chain joins TRBV30 to TRBJ1-1; 9 bases fit TRBD1. V shed 2 bases, J shed 1 base, and the junction held 8 bases outside the gene matches. The germline CDR1 and CDR2 sequences are GTSNPN and SVGIG (reference sequence). This CDR3 is 16 amino acids long. CDR3 coding DNA: TGTGCCTGGAGTCCTCTACCGGGACAGGGGAACACTGAAGCTTTCTTT. Its protein product is CAWSPLPGQGNTEAFF.

V and J are TRBV3-1 (or the pseudogene TRBV3-2) and TRBJ1-6, with D perhaps matching TRBD1 (5 bases). The germline CDR1 and CDR2 sequences are LGHDT and YNNKEL (reference sequence). This CDR3 spans 13 amino acids. The CDR3 DNA reads TGTGCGACGGGGGATTTCTATAATTCACCCCTCCACTTT. Translation gives CATGDFYNSPLHF.

The rearrangement joins TRBV18 to TRBJ1-5, with D possibly TRBD1 on 5 matching bases. Germline CDR1 reads KGHSH; CDR2 reads LQKENI. Trimming pared 3 bases from V and 9 bases from J, leaving 18 bases between. This CDR3 is 15 amino acids long. CDR3 nucleotides: TGTGCCAGCTCACCTTTAGACAGTTTTTCTGGGCCCCAGCATTTT. This codes for CASSPLDSFSGPQHF.

The chain is built from TRBV3-1 (or the pseudogene TRBV3-2) and TRBJ2-7, with TRBD2 identical over 10 bases. V shed 0 bases, J shed 5 bases, and the junction held 4 bases outside the gene matches. The CDR3 length is 15 residues. The germline V gene encodes CDR1 LGHDT and CDR2 YNNKEL (reference sequence). For the CDR3, the DNA is TGTGCCAGCAGCCAAGAAGCGGGAGGGCCTCACGAGCAGTACTTC. Translating it yields CASSQEAGGPHEQYF.

The genes are TRBV25-1 and TRBJ1-1, with 10 nucleotides matching TRBD1. The CDR3 consists of 16 residues. The V gene's germline CDR1 is MGHDK and CDR2 SYGVNS. Losses at the gene ends were 3 bases for V and 5 bases for J; bases not matched to a gene: 9. CDR3 DNA sequence: TGTGCCAGCAGTGATCCCCGACAGGGGGCAGGAACTGAAGCTTTCTTT. It is translated as CASSDPRQGAGTEAFF.

This clone was recorded a few times. V gene TRBV5-1 combines with J gene TRBJ2-2; tentatively, D is TRBD1 (5 bases). Trimming took 4 bases from V and 1 from J, leaving 8 bases between them. The germline gives CDR1 SGHRS, CDR2 YFSETQ. The CDR3 spans 14 residues. The CDR3 protein is CASSPRVNTGELFF. The CDR3 DNA reads as TGCGCCAGCAGCCCCAGGGTGAACACCGGGGAGCTGTTTTTT.

The rearrangement joins TRBV11-2 to TRBJ2-7; TRBD2 matches 7 bases. The CDR3 length is 12 residues. Germline V CDR1 and CDR2: SGHAT, FQNNGV. With 5 bases clipped from V and 6 bases from J, the junction kept 4 bases outside the gene matches. This CDR3 is CASSLGRVEQYF. The CDR3 nucleotides read TGTGCCAGCAGCCTGGGGAGGGTCGAGCAGTACTTC.

This chain joins TRBV6-5 and TRBJ2-1; 11 bases fit TRBD2. The germline CDR1 and CDR2 sequences are MNHEY and SVGAGI. V lost 0 bases, J lost 7 bases, and 5 bases stayed unmatched. This CDR3 has 16 amino acids. The CDR3 bases are TGTGCCAGCAGTTACTCCGGGACTAGCGGCCAAAATGAGCAGTTCTTC. This translates into CASSYSGTSGQNEQFF.

The sample holds one count of this clone. The J gene is TRBJ2-5, the V gene TRBV4-1, with D possibly TRBD1 on 6 matching bases. The CDR3 runs 18 residues. The V end was cut by 4 bases, the J end by 0 bases, with 21 bases between. The germline CDR1 and CDR2 sequences are MGHRA and YSYEKL. The CDR3 sequence is CASSPYKGTNPDQETQYF. As DNA, the CDR3 is TGCGCCAGCAGCCCATATAAGGGGACAAACCCTGACCAAGAGACCCAGTACTTC.

V is TRBV5-1 and J is TRBJ1-2; D not resolved. Trimming left V 5 bases short and J 2 bases short, with 16 bases between. The length of the CDR3 is 15 residues. Germline CDR1 is SGHRS and CDR2 is YFSETQ. The CDR3 DNA follows: TGCGCCAGCAGGTCCGAAGTACACCCAAACTATGGCTACACCTTC. Translating gives CASRSEVHPNYGYTF.

The chain couples TRBV29-1 to TRBJ1-3; the D is unclear. CDR1 is SQVTM, CDR2 ANQGSEA, per germline. V lost 1 base and J lost 0, with 10 bases in between. This CDR3 has 15 amino acids. CDR3 residues: CSVEGLADSGNTIYF. The CDR3 DNA follows: TGCAGCGTTGAAGGTCTGGCAGACTCTGGAAACACCATATATTTT.

V gene TRBV3-1 (or the pseudogene TRBV3-2) combines with J gene TRBJ1-2; 8 positions match TRBD1. The CDR3 spans 16 residues. The ends lost 0 bases at V and 2 bases at J; junction bases unmatched: 5. Germline V gene sequence: CDR1 LGHDT, CDR2 YNNKEL (reference sequence). The CDR3 coding sequence is TGTGCCAGCAGCCAAGATATTAGACAGGGGAACTATGGCTACACCTTC. It is translated as CASSQDIRQGNYGYTF.

The rearrangement joins TRBV2 to TRBJ2-1, with D perhaps matching TRBD1 (5 bases). Germline CDR1 SNHLY, CDR2 FYNNEI. The CDR3 covers 13 residues. The V and J ends lost 4 bases and 7 bases respectively, with 11 bases between them. CDR3: CASSVGRDNEQFF. As DNA, the CDR3 is TGTGCCAGCAGTGTAGGCAGGGATAATGAGCAGTTCTTC.

The chain links TRBV6-5 to TRBJ1-2; D is perhaps TRBD1 (5 bases). V was shortened by 6 bases and J by 7 bases, with 12 bases between the two germline ends. Germline V lookup: CDR1 MNHEY, CDR2 SVGAGI. This CDR3 spans 12 amino acids. The CDR3 spells CASSRDAGGYTF. The CDR3 DNA sequence: TGTGCCAGCAGCAGGGATGCCGGTGGCTACACCTTC.